The entry that follows covers one T cell receptor (beta chain) sequence. Its antigen is not known. Profiled with immunoSEQ multiplex PCR; TCRdb holds only in-frame clones, not every one. The sample records roughly 100,000 clones, nearly 90% being singletons. These data come from a study of T cell responses to AZD1222 COVID-19 vaccine. Study conclusions and caveats: Compared with day 0, the breadth and depth of the Spike-specific TCR repertoire rose significantly after two doses of AZD1222. Most donors were white British and more were female, and clonal diversity was possibly underestimated. Regions 160-218 and 743-854 held dominance among vaccine-associated CD4 TCRs, which spanned spike. Only a handful of people who got AZD1222 tested seropositive at baseline.

With 2 bases removed from V and 6 bases from J, the gap between germline ends came to 2 bases. The CDR3 spans 11 residues. The material was peripheral blood, obtained 28 days after the second AZD1222 dose. The rearrangement uses TRBV12-3 or TRBV12-4 and TRBJ1-3; D gene unclear. The receptor comes from an adult who received the AZD1222 COVID-19 vaccine. DNA of the CDR3: TGTGCCAGCAGTTTACTAAACACCATATATTTT. Protein product: CASSLLNTIYF.